A single sample is the source of the 17 T cell receptor beta chains below, sequenced in a study of shared clonotypes between healthy human individuals. This table comes from immunoSEQ multiplex PCR, and its TCRdb copy is limited to in-frame clones, with some not included. The sample includes some 500,000 clones, 96% of them seen just once. Sequenced sample: naive CD4+ T cells sorted from blood. Subset of the sample: CD45RA+ positively selected. The receptors were sampled from a woman aged 25 to 45 in good health.

A word on this clone: The sample has other DNA sequences that encode this CDR3 too. The V call is TRBV6-5, the J call TRBJ2-7; no reliable D call. The germline gives CDR1 MNHEY, CDR2 SVGAGI. CDR3 size: 13 residues. The ends were cut back, 0 bases at V and 0 bases at J, with 3 bases in the middle. The DNA for the CDR3 is TGTGCCAGCAGTTACTCACCCTCCTACGAGCAGTACTTC. It encodes CASSYSPSYEQYF.

The V gene is TRBV5-1, the J gene TRBJ2-7; 11 nucleotides line up with TRBD2. Trimming removed 4 bases from V and 6 bases from J; junction bases left unmatched: 18. This CDR3 is built from 18 residues. The germline CDR1 and CDR2 sequences are SGHRS and YFSETQ. CDR3 sequence (DNA): TGCGCCAGCAGCCCAAACGAAGCTTTAGCGGGAGGGCGGTTCGAGCAGTACTTC. Amino acids: CASSPNEALAGGRFEQYF.

Regarding this clone: Other DNA variants within this sample encode the same CDR3. The chain recombines TRBV18 with TRBJ1-3; D not certain. The V end was cut by 2 bases, the J end by 0 bases, with 8 bases between. The CDR3 contains 15 residues. Germline V CDR1 and CDR2: KGHSH, LQKENI. The CDR3 coding sequence is TGTGCCAGCTCACCATGGGAGAGCTCTGGAAACACCATATATTTT. Protein sequence: CASSPWESSGNTIYF.

The rearrangement joins TRBV5-1 to TRBJ2-1; 9 bases align to TRBD1. The CDR3 covers 16 residues. J lost 3 bases, V lost 0 bases, and 4 bases had no gene match. Germline V lookup: CDR1 SGHRS, CDR2 YFSETQ. The CDR3 bases are TGCGCCAGCAGCTTGGCGAGGACAGGGGACTACAATGAGCAGTTCTTC. It specifies CASSLARTGDYNEQFF.

This clone has a single count. The chain carries TRBV30 and TRBJ1-3, with D perhaps TRBD1 (6 bases). CDR3 size: 14 residues. The germline gives CDR1 GTSNPN, CDR2 SVGIG (reference sequence). Trimming removed 5 bases at V and 3 bases at J, with 14 bases between. The CDR3 loop is CAWCLGGVGNTIYF. CDR3 nucleotides: TGTGCCTGGTGTTTGGGGGGCGTTGGAAACACCATATATTTT.

This chain links TRBV7-9 with TRBJ1-2, with 7 bases matching TRBD1. Trimming took 4 bases from V and 6 from J; bases not matched to a gene: 8. This CDR3 comprises 14 residues. The germline CDR1 and CDR2 sequences are SEHNR and FQNEAQ (reference sequence). As DNA, the CDR3 is TGTGCCAGCAGCTCGTCAGGGGGATGGGATGGCTACACCTTC. Translating it yields CASSSSGGWDGYTF.

The CDR3 region is CASSQALTGYEQYF. The CDR3, as DNA: TGCGCCAGCAGCCAAGCTTTAACCGGGTACGAGCAGTACTTC. J is TRBJ2-7 and V is TRBV5-1, with no clear D. Trimming pared 4 bases from V and 4 bases from J, leaving 15 bases between. The CDR3 extends over 14 amino acids. CDR1 and CDR2 from the germline V gene are SGHRS and YFSETQ.

The chain recombines TRBV19 with TRBJ1-2, with unresolved D. Germline V gene lookup returns CDR1 LNHDA and CDR2 SQIVND (reference sequence). Trimming stripped 2 bases from V and 2 bases from J, with 18 bases between. The CDR3 covers 17 residues. CDR3 region: CASSINRHRRPNYGYTF. CDR3 DNA: TGTGCCAGTAGTATAAATCGTCATAGGAGGCCGAACTATGGCTACACCTTC. Filled out from reference TRBV19 and TRBJ1-2, the complete variable domain reads DGGITQSPKYLFRKEGQNVTLSCEQNLNHDAMYWYRQDPGQGLRLIYYSQIVNDFQKGDIAEGYSVSREKKESFPLTVTSAQKNPTAFYLCASSINRHRRPNYGYTFGSGTRLTVV.

In the case of this clone: The sample holds other DNA sequences that translate to the same CDR3. The genes are TRBV5-1 and TRBJ2-5; D call uncertain. Trimming took off 0 bases at V and 5 bases at J, with 5 bases between the two ends. Germline V gene sequence: CDR1 SGHRS, CDR2 YFSETQ. CDR3 length equals 12 residues. The CDR3 region is CASSLEGETQYF. In DNA form, the CDR3 reads TGCGCCAGCAGCTTGGAAGGGGAGACCCAGTACTTC.

This clone was seen a single time. This rearrangement joins TRBV10-3 to TRBJ1-1, with 7 bases that match TRBD1. The CDR3 runs to 15 residues. Per germline, CDR1 ENHRY and CDR2 SYGVKD. With 2 bases clipped from V and 0 bases from J, the junction kept 3 bases outside the gene matches. CDR3 sequence reads: CAISERDSMNTEAFF. In nucleotides, the CDR3 is TGTGCCATCAGTGAGAGGGACAGCATGAACACTGAAGCTTTCTTT.

This clone was observed a single time. The chain combines TRBV6-6 with TRBJ1-4, with TRBD1 as a possible D gene (5 bases). Trimming pared 2 bases from V and 4 bases from J, leaving 8 bases between. Germline lookup yields CDR1 MNHNY and CDR2 SVGAGI (reference sequence). This CDR3 region has 14 residues. The CDR3 here is CASSYGGYNEKLFF. In DNA, the CDR3 is TGTGCCAGCAGTTACGGGGGGTATAATGAAAAACTGTTTTTT.

J is TRBJ2-1 and V is TRBV7-6, with D hard to call. This CDR3 has 14 amino acids. Per the germline V gene, CDR1 is SGHVS and CDR2 is FNYEAQ. The V gene lost 8 bases and the J gene lost 8 bases, with 19 bases spanning the gap. The CDR3 DNA reads TGTGCCAGCGCTTATAGTAAGCAATTTGATGAGCAGTTCTTC. Protein product: CASAYSKQFDEQFF.

The gene calls are TRBV7-3 and TRBJ2-3; D gene uncertain. The CDR3 spans 15 residues. Trimming took 2 bases from V and 3 from J, leaving 12 bases between them. Per germline, CDR1 SGHTA and CDR2 FQGTGA. The CDR3 sequence is CASSLSGPLTDTQYF. DNA for the CDR3: TGTGCCAGCAGCTTATCTGGGCCCTTGACAGATACGCAGTATTTT.

The chain recombines TRBV5-1 with TRBJ2-1; 7 bases match TRBD2. CDR3 length: 14 amino acids. V shed 7 bases and J 9 bases; nucleotides not matched to a gene: 13. CDR1 SGHRS and CDR2 YFSETQ come from the germline V gene. Here the CDR3 reads CASERTSIAGEQFF. For the CDR3, the DNA is TGCGCCAGCGAGAGGACTAGTATAGCGGGTGAGCAGTTCTTC.

The CDR3 sequence: CASSLNRGSVSGANVLTF. The CDR3 nucleotides read TGTGCCAGTAGCCTGAATCGCGGGAGTGTTTCCGGGGCCAACGTCCTGACTTTC. The rearrangement joins TRBV19 to TRBJ2-6, with 7 bases matching TRBD2. J was trimmed by 4 bases and V by 6 bases; bases with no gene match: 15. The V gene's germline CDR1 is LNHDA and CDR2 SQIVND (reference sequence). This CDR3 spans 18 amino acids.

This chain links TRBV11-2 with TRBJ2-1; 14 bases fit TRBD2. Trimming cost V 3 bases and J 8 bases; bases outside gene matches: 6. The CDR3 totals 16 residues. Germline CDR1 SGHAT, CDR2 FQNNGV. Here the CDR3 reads CASSLGLAGANYEQFF. The CDR3 DNA reads as TGTGCCAGCAGCTTGGGACTAGCGGGAGCTAACTATGAGCAGTTCTTC. The whole variable domain, remainder taken from reference TRBV11-2 and TRBJ2-1, is EAGVAQSPRYKIIEKRQSVAFWCNPISGHATLYWYQQILGQGPKLLIQFQNNGVVDDSQLPKDRFSAERLKGVDSTLKIQPAKLEDSAVYLCASSLGLAGANYEQFFGPGTRLTVL.

The sample holds one count of this clone. The chain carries TRBV11-3 and TRBJ2-1; 9 positions agree with TRBD2. V was pared by 4 bases and J by 5 bases, with 9 bases of the junction left unmatched. The germline V gene has CDR1 SGHNT and CDR2 YENEEA. This CDR3 is built from 16 residues. The CDR3 spells CASSSGGGARNNEQFF. In nucleotides, the CDR3 is TGTGCCAGCAGCTCCGGCGGGGGGGCGCGGAACAATGAGCAGTTCTTC.